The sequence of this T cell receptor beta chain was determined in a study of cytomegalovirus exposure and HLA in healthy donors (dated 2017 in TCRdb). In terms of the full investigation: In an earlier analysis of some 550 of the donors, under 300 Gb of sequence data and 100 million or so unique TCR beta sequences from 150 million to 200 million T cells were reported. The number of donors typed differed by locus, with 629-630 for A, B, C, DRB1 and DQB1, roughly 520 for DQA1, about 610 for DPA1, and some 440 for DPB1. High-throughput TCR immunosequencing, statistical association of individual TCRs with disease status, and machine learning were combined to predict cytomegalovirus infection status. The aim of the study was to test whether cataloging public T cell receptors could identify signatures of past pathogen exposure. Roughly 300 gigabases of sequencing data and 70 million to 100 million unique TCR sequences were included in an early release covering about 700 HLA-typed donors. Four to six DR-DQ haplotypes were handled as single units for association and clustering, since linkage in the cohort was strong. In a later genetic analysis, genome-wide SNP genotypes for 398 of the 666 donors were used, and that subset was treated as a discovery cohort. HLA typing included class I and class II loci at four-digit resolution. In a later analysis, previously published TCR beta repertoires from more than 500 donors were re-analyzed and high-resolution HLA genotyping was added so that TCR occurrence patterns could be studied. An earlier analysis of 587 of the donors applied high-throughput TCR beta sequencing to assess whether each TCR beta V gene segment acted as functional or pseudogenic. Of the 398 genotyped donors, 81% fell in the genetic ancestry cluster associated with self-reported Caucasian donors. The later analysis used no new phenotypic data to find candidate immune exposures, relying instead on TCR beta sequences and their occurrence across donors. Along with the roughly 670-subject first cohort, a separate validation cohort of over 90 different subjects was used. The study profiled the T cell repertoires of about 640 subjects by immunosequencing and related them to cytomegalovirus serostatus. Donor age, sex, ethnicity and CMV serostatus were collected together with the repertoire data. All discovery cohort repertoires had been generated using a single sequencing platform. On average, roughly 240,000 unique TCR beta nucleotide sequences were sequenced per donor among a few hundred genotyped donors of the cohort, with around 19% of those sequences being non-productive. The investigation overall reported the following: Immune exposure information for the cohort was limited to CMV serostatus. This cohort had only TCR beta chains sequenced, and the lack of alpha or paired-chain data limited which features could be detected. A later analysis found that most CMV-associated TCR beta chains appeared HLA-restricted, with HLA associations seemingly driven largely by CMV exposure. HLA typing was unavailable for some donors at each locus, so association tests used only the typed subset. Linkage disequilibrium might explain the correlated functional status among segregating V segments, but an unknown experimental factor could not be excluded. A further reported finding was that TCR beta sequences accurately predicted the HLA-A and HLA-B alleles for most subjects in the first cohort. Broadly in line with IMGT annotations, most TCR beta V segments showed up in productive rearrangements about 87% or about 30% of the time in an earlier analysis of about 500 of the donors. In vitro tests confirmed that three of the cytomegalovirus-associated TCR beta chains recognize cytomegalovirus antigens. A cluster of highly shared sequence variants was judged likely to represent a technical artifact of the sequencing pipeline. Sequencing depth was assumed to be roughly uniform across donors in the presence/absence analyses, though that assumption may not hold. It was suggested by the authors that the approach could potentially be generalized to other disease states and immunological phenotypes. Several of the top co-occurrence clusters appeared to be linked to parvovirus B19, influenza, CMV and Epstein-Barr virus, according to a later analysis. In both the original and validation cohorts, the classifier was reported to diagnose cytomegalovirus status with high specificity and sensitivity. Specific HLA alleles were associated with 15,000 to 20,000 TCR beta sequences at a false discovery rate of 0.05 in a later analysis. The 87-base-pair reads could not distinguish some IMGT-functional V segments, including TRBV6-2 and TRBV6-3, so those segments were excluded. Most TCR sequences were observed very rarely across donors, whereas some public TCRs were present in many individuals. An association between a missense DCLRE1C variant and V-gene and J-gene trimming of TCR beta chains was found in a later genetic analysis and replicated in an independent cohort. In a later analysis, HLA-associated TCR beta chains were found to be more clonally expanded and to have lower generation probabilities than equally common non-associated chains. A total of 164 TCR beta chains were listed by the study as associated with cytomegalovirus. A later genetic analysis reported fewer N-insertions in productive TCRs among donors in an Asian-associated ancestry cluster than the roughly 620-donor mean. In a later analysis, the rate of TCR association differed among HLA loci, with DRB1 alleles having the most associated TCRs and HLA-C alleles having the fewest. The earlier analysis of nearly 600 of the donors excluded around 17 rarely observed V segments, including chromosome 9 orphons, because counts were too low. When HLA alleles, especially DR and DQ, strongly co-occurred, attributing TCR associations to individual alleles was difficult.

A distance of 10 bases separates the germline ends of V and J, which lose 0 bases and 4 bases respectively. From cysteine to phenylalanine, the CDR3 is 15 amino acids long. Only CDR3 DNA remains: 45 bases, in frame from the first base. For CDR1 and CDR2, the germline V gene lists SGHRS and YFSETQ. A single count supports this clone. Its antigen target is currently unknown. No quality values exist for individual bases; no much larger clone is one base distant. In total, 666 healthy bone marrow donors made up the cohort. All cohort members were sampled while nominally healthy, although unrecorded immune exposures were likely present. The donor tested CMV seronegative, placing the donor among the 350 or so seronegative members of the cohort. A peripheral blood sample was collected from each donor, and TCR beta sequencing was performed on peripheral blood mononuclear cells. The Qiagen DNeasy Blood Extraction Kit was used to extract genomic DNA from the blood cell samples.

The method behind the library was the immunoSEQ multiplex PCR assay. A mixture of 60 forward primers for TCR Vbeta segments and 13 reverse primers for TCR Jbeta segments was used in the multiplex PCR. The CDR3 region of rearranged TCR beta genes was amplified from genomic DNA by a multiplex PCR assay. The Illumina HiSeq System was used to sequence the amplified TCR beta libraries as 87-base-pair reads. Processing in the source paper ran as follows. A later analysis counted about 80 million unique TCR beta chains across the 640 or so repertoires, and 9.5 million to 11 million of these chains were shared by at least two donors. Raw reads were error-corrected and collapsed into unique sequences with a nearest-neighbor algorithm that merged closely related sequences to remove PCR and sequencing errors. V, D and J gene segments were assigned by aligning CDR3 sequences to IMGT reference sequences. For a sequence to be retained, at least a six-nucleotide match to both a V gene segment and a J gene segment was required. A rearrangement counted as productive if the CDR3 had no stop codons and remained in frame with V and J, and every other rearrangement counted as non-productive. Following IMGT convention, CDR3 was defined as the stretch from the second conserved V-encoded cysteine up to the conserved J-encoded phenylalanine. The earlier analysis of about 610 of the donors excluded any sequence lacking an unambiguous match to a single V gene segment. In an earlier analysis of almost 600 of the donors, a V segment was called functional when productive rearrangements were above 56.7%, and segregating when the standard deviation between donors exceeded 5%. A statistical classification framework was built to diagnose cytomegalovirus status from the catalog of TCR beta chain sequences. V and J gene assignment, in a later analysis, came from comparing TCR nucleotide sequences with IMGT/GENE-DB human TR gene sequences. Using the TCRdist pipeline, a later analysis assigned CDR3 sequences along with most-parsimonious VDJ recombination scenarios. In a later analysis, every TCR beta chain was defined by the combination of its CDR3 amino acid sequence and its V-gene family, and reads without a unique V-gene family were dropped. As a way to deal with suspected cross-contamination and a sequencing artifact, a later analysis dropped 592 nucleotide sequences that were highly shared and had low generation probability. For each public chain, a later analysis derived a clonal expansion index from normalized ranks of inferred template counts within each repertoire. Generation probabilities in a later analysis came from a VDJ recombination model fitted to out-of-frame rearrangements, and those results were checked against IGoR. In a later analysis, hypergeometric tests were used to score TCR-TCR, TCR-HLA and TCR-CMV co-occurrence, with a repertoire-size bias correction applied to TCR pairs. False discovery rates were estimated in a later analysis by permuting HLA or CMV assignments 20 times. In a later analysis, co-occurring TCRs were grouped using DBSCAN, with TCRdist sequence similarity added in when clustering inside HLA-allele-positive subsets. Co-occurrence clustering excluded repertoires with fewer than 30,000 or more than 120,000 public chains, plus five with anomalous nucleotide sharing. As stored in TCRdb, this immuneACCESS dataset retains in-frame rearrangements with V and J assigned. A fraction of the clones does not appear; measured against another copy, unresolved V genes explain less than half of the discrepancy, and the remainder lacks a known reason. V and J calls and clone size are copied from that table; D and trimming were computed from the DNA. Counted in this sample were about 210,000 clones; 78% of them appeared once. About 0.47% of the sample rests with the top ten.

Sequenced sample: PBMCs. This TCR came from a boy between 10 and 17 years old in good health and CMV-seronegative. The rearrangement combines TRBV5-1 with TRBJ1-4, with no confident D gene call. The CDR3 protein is CASSLGPGGNEKLFF. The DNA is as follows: TGCGCCAGCAGCTTGGGGCCAGGAGGTAATGAAAAACTGTTTTTT.